A single sample gave rise to the 30 T cell receptor beta chains below, sequenced in a study of early T cells in non-severe SARS-CoV-2 infection. TCRdb re-called the 5' RACE reads with MiXCR, one entry per CDR3 protein. The table includes about 63,000 distinct CDR3 sequences, 13% detected once. Material: whole blood. These receptors all come from an adult who was a healthcare worker with PCR-confirmed SARS-CoV-2 infection or an uninfected control (not recorded which).

This clonotype was picked up many times. V is TRBV24-1 and J is TRBJ2-1; 8 bases are a match to TRBD1. Per germline, CDR1 KGHDR and CDR2 SFDVKD. V lost 3 bases, J lost 4 bases, and 16 bases stayed unmatched. The CDR3 covers 19 residues. The CDR3 bases are TGTGCCACCAGTGATAGGGACAGGCGGGCGTTAGTTGTTTACAATGAGCAGTTCTTC. This encodes CATSDRDRRALVVYNEQFF.

This clonotype was seen a few times. The rearrangement uses TRBV12-3 or TRBV12-4 and TRBJ2-7; D remains ambiguous. The ends were cut back, 7 bases at V and 0 bases at J, with 10 bases in the middle. The CDR3 is 13 residues long. The CDR3 nucleotides are TGTGCCAGCACCCGAGACATCTCCTACGAGCAGTACTTC. This translates into CASTRDISYEQYF.

This clonotype was counted many times. The V and J genes are TRBV7-9 and TRBJ2-5; 7 bases are shared with TRBD1. With 10 bases clipped from V and 3 bases from J, the junction kept 5 bases outside the gene matches. The CDR3 consists of 12 residues. Per germline, CDR1 SEHNR and CDR2 FQNEAQ (reference sequence). For the CDR3, the DNA is TGTGCCACCTACGACAGGGAAGAGACCCAGTACTTC. Translated: CATYDREETQYF.

This clonotype has ten or more counts. The J gene is TRBJ1-4, the V gene TRBV7-9; D perhaps matches TRBD1 (5 bases). The CDR3 spans 13 residues. V lost 9 bases to trimming and J lost 8 bases, with 16 bases between them. Germline V CDR1 and CDR2: SEHNR, FQNEAQ (reference sequence). CDR3 DNA sequence: TGTGCCAGTGATTCCGGGGGATACGAAAAACTGTTTTTT. It translates to CASDSGGYEKLFF. The whole variable domain, remainder taken from reference TRBV7-9 and TRBJ1-4, is DTGVSQNPRHKITKRGQNVTFRCDPISEHNRLYWYRQTLGQGPEFLTYFQNEAQLEKSRLLSDRFSAERPKGSFSTLEIQRTEQGDSAMYLCASDSGGYEKLFFGSGTQLSVL.

This clonotype was observed a few times. The chain couples TRBV3-1 to TRBJ2-1; 9 bases are a match to TRBD2. The CDR3 is 16 residues long. Germline V gene data show CDR1 as LGHDT and CDR2 as YNNKEL (reference sequence). The V segment lost 4 bases and the J segment 2 bases; nucleotides outside the gene matches: 6. CDR3: CASSPLGTSPYNEQFF. The CDR3 DNA reads as TGTGCCAGCAGCCCCTTGGGGACTAGCCCCTACAATGAGCAGTTCTTC.

This clonotype occurred many times. This rearrangement joins TRBV6-6 to TRBJ1-6; TRBD1 agrees at 8 bases. This CDR3 has 16 amino acids. V dropped 4 bases and J dropped 7; count of bases not matched to a gene: 9. The germline V gene encodes CDR1 MNHNY and CDR2 SVGAGI (reference sequence). The CDR3 region has the DNA TGTGCCAGCAGTTTCCCTACGACAGGGGCCAATTCACCCCTCCACTTT. This gives the protein CASSFPTTGANSPLHF.

This clonotype was recorded a few times. The V and J genes are TRBV29-1 and TRBJ1-2; D is undetermined. This CDR3 is 10 amino acids long. Germline CDR1 SQVTM, CDR2 ANQGSEA. V lost 5 bases to trimming and J lost 9 bases, with 10 bases between them. The CDR3 nucleotides are TGCAGCGTTTACCGCGGCAGCTACACCTTC. Its protein is CSVYRGSYTF.

This clonotype was seen ten or more times. The J gene is TRBJ1-1, the V gene TRBV7-2, with D uncertain. Trimming shortened V by 4 bases and J by 0 bases, and 9 bases separated the two germline ends. Looked up from germline, CDR1 is SGHTA and CDR2 is FQGNSA. This CDR3 has 14 amino acids. CDR3 amino acids: CASSYRRMNTEAFF. CDR3 nucleotide sequence: TGTGCCAGCAGCTATCGTCGTATGAACACTGAAGCTTTCTTT.

The V gene is TRBV5-1, the J gene TRBJ1-3; D is ambiguous. V dropped 4 bases and J dropped 0 bases, with 8 bases sitting between them. The CDR3 is 14 amino acids. CDR1 and CDR2 from the germline V gene are SGHRS and YFSETQ. CDR3 DNA: TGCGCCAGCAGCCCTCCGGGCTCTGGAAACACCATATATTTT. It is translated as CASSPPGSGNTIYF.

This clonotype was counted at least ten times. J is TRBJ2-1 and V is TRBV5-4; possibly TRBD1 for D (6 bases). In germline, CDR1 is SGHNT, CDR2 YYREEE (reference sequence). The CDR3 length is 13 residues. Trimming removed 4 bases from V and 6 bases from J, with 11 bases in between. The CDR3 DNA reads as TGTGCCAGCAGCCAGACAGGTGGCAATGAGCAGTTCTTC. Amino acid sequence: CASSQTGGNEQFF.

This clonotype showed up just a few times. The chain is built from TRBV14 and TRBJ2-7; D is possibly TRBD1 (5 bases). V lost 4 bases and J lost 1, with 17 bases in between. Germline-derived CDR1 and CDR2 are SGHDN and FVKESK. The CDR3 totals 16 residues. The CDR3 DNA sequence: TGTGCCAGCAGCCGGTCAGGGATGCCCATATCCTACGAGCAGTACTTC. Protein sequence: CASSRSGMPISYEQYF.

This clonotype was observed a few times. The chain uses TRBV29-1 and TRBJ1-5, with D perhaps TRBD1 (6 bases). This CDR3 region has 12 residues. Trimming took 6 bases from V and 2 from J, leaving 8 bases between them. The V gene's germline CDR1 is SQVTM and CDR2 ANQGSEA. The CDR3 sequence: CSVRQGNQPQHF. Written as DNA, the CDR3 is TGCAGCGTGCGACAGGGCAATCAGCCCCAGCATTTT. Drawing the rest from reference TRBV29-1 and TRBJ1-5, the complete variable domain is SAVISQKPSRDICQRGTSLTIQCQVDSQVTMMFWYRQQPGQSLTLIATANQGSEATYESGFVIDKFPISRPNLTFSTLTVSNMSPEDSSIYLCSVRQGNQPQHFGDGTRLSIL.

This clonotype has a count of ten or more. This sequence joins TRBV7-6 and TRBJ1-2, with D maybe TRBD1 (6 bases). The CDR3 has 14 amino acids. The germline gives CDR1 SGHVS, CDR2 FNYEAQ. V gave up 1 base and J gave up 4 bases, with 10 bases separating them. This CDR3 reads CASSLGGQSYGYTF. DNA for the CDR3: TGTGCCAGCAGCTTAGGGGGGCAGTCCTATGGCTACACCTTC.

The genes are TRBV19 and TRBJ1-5; 12 bases align to TRBD1. V trimming: 7 bases; J trimming: 5 bases; junction bases outside the gene matches: 6. This CDR3 has 15 residues. The germline V gene encodes CDR1 LNHDA and CDR2 SQIVND (reference sequence). CDR3 nucleotides: TGTGCCAGTATTGGGGGACAGGGGGCCTATCAGCCCCAGCATTTT. It translates to CASIGGQGAYQPQHF. Variable domain in full (rest from reference TRBV19 and TRBJ1-5): DGGITQSPKYLFRKEGQNVTLSCEQNLNHDAMYWYRQDPGQGLRLIYYSQIVNDFQKGDIAEGYSVSREKKESFPLTVTSAQKNPTAFYLCASIGGQGAYQPQHFGDGTRLSIL.

This clonotype occurred many times. This chain joins TRBV3-1 and TRBJ1-1, with D perhaps TRBD1 (6 bases). The CDR3 length is 12 residues. The V gene's germline CDR1 is LGHDT and CDR2 YNNKEL (reference sequence). Trimming took off 5 bases at V and 8 bases at J, with 12 bases between the two ends. The CDR3 here is CASSIERGEAFF. The CDR3 nucleotides read TGTGCCAGCAGCATAGAGAGGGGGGAAGCTTTCTTT.

This clonotype was observed at least ten times. This chain links TRBV28 with TRBJ1-6; 7 positions match TRBD1. The ends lost 8 bases at V and 3 bases at J; junction bases unmatched: 10. Germline-derived CDR1 and CDR2 are MDHEN and SYDVKM. The CDR3 is 16 residues long. Here the CDR3 DNA reads TGTGCCAGCGGACTCTCCGGGACAGTCTATAATTCACCCCTCCACTTT. Translated: CASGLSGTVYNSPLHF.

This clonotype came up a few times. In DNA, the CDR3 is TGTGCCAGCAGCCAAGGGGGAAAGCAGTACTTC. Protein: CASSQGGKQYF. V gene TRBV3-1 combines with J gene TRBJ2-7; D gene uncertain. The CDR3 consists of 11 residues. Germline V gene sequence: CDR1 LGHDT, CDR2 YNNKEL (reference sequence). V lost 1 base, J lost 8 bases, and 6 bases lay in between.

The table lists this clonotype with many counts. The chain uses TRBV7-7 and TRBJ2-2, with TRBD1 as a possible D gene (6 bases). Germline values: CDR1 SSHAT, CDR2 FNYEAQ (reference sequence). The CDR3 has 15 amino acids. The germline V and J ends were trimmed by 4 bases and 4 bases, with 13 bases remaining between them. The CDR3 here is CASSSRQEPTGELFF. Written as DNA, the CDR3 is TGTGCCAGCAGCTCTCGACAGGAGCCCACCGGGGAGCTGTTTTTT.

J is TRBJ1-6 and V is TRBV19; no definite D call. The CDR3 contains 14 residues. Germline loops: CDR1 LNHDA, CDR2 SQIVND (reference sequence). V shed 2 bases and J shed 6 bases, with 8 bases lying between them. CDR3 residues: CASSIWQTNSPLHF. For the CDR3, the DNA is TGTGCCAGTAGTATATGGCAGACTAATTCACCCCTCCACTTT. The complete variable domain, with remaining parts taken from reference TRBV19 and TRBJ1-6, reads DGGITQSPKYLFRKEGQNVTLSCEQNLNHDAMYWYRQDPGQGLRLIYYSQIVNDFQKGDIAEGYSVSREKKESFPLTVTSAQKNPTAFYLCASSIWQTNSPLHFGNGTRLTVT.

V and J are TRBV6-6 and TRBJ1-1; D is uncertain. Per germline, CDR1 MNHNY and CDR2 SVGAGI (reference sequence). CDR3 length equals 14 residues. V lost 6 bases, J lost 7 bases, and 18 bases lay in between. CDR3 sequence (DNA): TGTGCCAGCAGGTACGGGGTCCTCGACGGTGAAGCTTTCTTT. It yields the protein CASRYGVLDGEAFF.

The gene calls are TRBV2 and TRBJ1-5; 7 positions agree with TRBD1. V lost 0 bases, J lost 7 bases, and 15 bases stayed unmatched. The CDR3 spans 18 residues. Looked up from germline, CDR1 is SNHLY and CDR2 is FYNNEI. The CDR3, as DNA: TGTGCCAGCAGTGAAGCGCTTCAGTGGCAGGGGGTGCACCAGCCCCAGCATTTT. It codes for CASSEALQWQGVHQPQHF.

The chain couples TRBV5-1 to TRBJ2-3; D remains ambiguous. The CDR3 totals 13 residues. Trimming took 4 bases from V and 5 from J, leaving 11 bases between them. Germline lookup yields CDR1 SGHRS and CDR2 YFSETQ. This CDR3 is CASSPSPRDTQYF. CDR3 nucleotide sequence: TGCGCCAGCAGCCCCTCCCCAAGAGATACGCAGTATTTT.

This chain connects TRBV12-3 or TRBV12-4 to TRBJ2-1; a possible D gene is TRBD1 (5 bases). Trimming cost V 6 bases and J 3 bases, with 18 bases left between them. This CDR3 has 16 residues. The CDR3 DNA reads as TGTGCCAGCAGGGTATCATGGGTCAGGGACTACAATGAGCAGTTCTTC. Its protein product is CASRVSWVRDYNEQFF.

This clonotype was recorded many times. The chain joins TRBV6-6 to TRBJ1-2, with TRBD1 identical over 8 bases. This CDR3 spans 15 amino acids. Germline lookup yields CDR1 MNHNY and CDR2 SVGAGI (reference sequence). Trimming cost V 2 bases and J 6 bases; bases outside gene matches: 8. Here the CDR3 reads CASSYLARGQDGYTF. CDR3 nucleotide sequence: TGTGCCAGCAGTTACCTTGCCAGGGGGCAGGATGGCTACACCTTC.

This clonotype came up many times. In DNA form, the CDR3 reads TGCGCCAGCTACCCCCCAGGGGAGGGGAACACTGAAGCTTTCTTT. Its translation: CASYPPGEGNTEAFF. The chain combines TRBV5-1 with TRBJ1-1, with D perhaps matching TRBD1 (6 bases). Trimming removed 7 bases from V and 1 base from J, with 17 bases in between. This CDR3 spans 15 amino acids. Looked up from germline, CDR1 is SGHRS and CDR2 is YFSETQ.

This clonotype was found a few times. The chain employs TRBV2 and TRBJ2-7; the D gene is possibly TRBD2 (6 bases). V lost 8 bases to trimming and J lost 2 bases, with 16 bases between them. Germline CDR1 reads SNHLY; CDR2 reads FYNNEI. The CDR3 has 14 amino acids. CDR3 region: CASASARGTYEQYF. The CDR3 bases are TGTGCCAGCGCTAGCGCGAGGGGAACCTACGAGCAGTACTTC.

Ten or more counts support this clonotype. V gene TRBV9 combines with J gene TRBJ1-3; D is uncertain. With 0 bases removed from V and 0 bases from J, the gap between germline ends came to 10 bases. The CDR3 is 16 residues long. Germline V gene lookup returns CDR1 SGDLS and CDR2 YYNGEE. Here the CDR3 DNA reads TGTGCCAGCAGCGTAGGGCCGCCGAGCTCTGGAAACACCATATATTTT. Translation gives CASSVGPPSSGNTIYF.

Ten or more counts support this clonotype. V gene TRBV5-1 combines with J gene TRBJ2-3; 11 bases agree with TRBD2. V shed 7 bases, J shed 6 bases, and the junction held 16 bases outside the gene matches. CDR3 length: 17 amino acids. The V gene's germline CDR1 is SGHRS and CDR2 YFSETQ. The CDR3: CASQRRGLAGGPDTQYF. CDR3 nucleotide sequence: TGCGCCAGCCAACGCCGGGGGCTAGCGGGGGGCCCCGATACGCAGTATTTT.

This clonotype has at least ten counts. J is TRBJ2-3 and V is TRBV29-1; maybe TRBD2 (6 bases). With 4 bases removed from V and 2 bases from J, the gap between germline ends came to 10 bases. Germline loops: CDR1 SQVTM, CDR2 ANQGSEA. This CDR3 region has 13 residues. The CDR3 nucleotides read TGCAGCGTTGTGGGGGGAAACACAGATACGCAGTATTTT. This encodes CSVVGGNTDTQYF.

This clonotype was detected only a few times. This chain joins TRBV6-5 and TRBJ2-3; D may be TRBD2 (6 bases). This CDR3 region has 14 residues. V gave up 5 bases and J gave up 0 bases, with 9 bases separating them. Germline CDR1 and CDR2: MNHEY and SVGAGI. The CDR3 loop reads CASSRAGSTDTQYF. The CDR3 DNA sequence: TGTGCCAGCAGTAGAGCGGGCAGCACAGATACGCAGTATTTT.